This TCR beta chain originates from a study of graft-versus-host responses after intestinal transplantation (dated by TCRdb to about 2021). At the level of the whole study: Multivisceral, liver-intestinal, or isolated intestinal transplants were received by the recipients. Every recipient was given anti-thymocyte globulin induction, then maintenance tacrolimus and steroids for about 3 years. Bulk TCR-beta CDR3 sequencing was used to track graft-versus-host and host-versus-graft alloreactive T cell clones in the graft, circulation and bone marrow after intestinal transplantation. A peak of at least 4% donor T cells among recipient peripheral blood mononuclear cells was the definition used for donor T cell macrochimerism. Instead of going to the commercial service, samples from a few later patients were sequenced in-house on an Illumina MiSeq and processed with MiXCR. The cohort enrolled some 25 intestinal transplant recipients including one retransplant, and a few patients lacking pretransplant specimens were excluded. To identify alloreactive clones, pre-transplant mixed lymphocyte reaction products were sequenced and compared with unstimulated pre-transplant donor and recipient T cells. Results the study describes overall, beyond this receptor: High GvH to HvG T cell clonal ratios were observed in the allografts of patients with donor T cell macrochimerism. Early after transplant, peak levels of circulating GvH clones were associated with declines in HvG clones. The conclusions were limited by the relatively low number and heterogeneity of the intestinal transplant patients. GvH clones turned up in recipient bone marrow, with some appearing earlier in ileal mucosa or blood, a pattern consistent with an intestinal mucosal origin.

Taken with the paper, the label for time point translates to: cells obtained before transplantation from donor or recipient. CD3+CD4+ and CD3+CD8+ populations were FACS-sorted from unstimulated pre-transplant donor and recipient cells taken from spleen or lymph nodes. Receptors were amplified or captured by the immunoSEQ multiplex PCR assay. For most patients, genomic DNA was isolated with the Qiagen DNeasy Blood and Tissue Kit and shipped frozen to Adaptive Biotechnologies for TCR sequencing. For most patients, genomic DNA was subjected to high-throughput TCR-beta CDR3 sequencing by Adaptive Biotechnologies. The authors' pipeline ran thus. Adaptive's ImmunoSEQ software was the source of the TCR sequencing data for 15 to 20 patients, while a few other patients were processed with MiXCR and VDJtools. To correct CD4 versus CD8 sorting errors, any sequence found in both subsets at a frequency ratio below 5:1 was removed. CDR3 nucleotide sequences shared by donor and recipient were removed because the origin of these sequences could not be assigned. At least 2-fold expansion over unstimulated cells and a minimum CFSE-low frequency of 0.002% (template counts) or 0.001% (read counts) were required for clones to be classified as alloreactive. A clone was considered mappable if detected in the sequenced pre-transplant spleen, lymph node, or MLR CFSE-low populations of the donor or recipient. The cumulative frequency of alloreactive clones was calculated as a percentage of all sequences, weighted by copy number. The source is immuneACCESS, and TCRdb retained only in-frame sequences with V and J called. Part of the clones is not carried over; for the studies checked, unresolved V genes explain less than half of this, and the remainder is unexplained. That table is the source of V, J and clone size, and D and trimming were worked out from the DNA. This sample gives 90,000 to 150,000 clones in total; approximately 92% of them show up just once. Around 0.12% of the sample is in the top ten clones.

There are 13 amino acids in the CDR3, from cysteine to phenylalanine inclusive. Solely the CDR3 DNA is kept, with 39 bases framed from the first base. To note about this clone: Its antigen remains undetermined. Base qualities are not at hand, and no much larger clone is one base apart.

The sequence was collected from a human donor who received an intestinal transplant. The sample here was unstimulated CD4+ T cells sorted from spleen or lymph node cells, taken before intestinal transplant. The V and J genes are TRBV21-1 and TRBJ2-7. TRBV21-1 is reported as a pseudogene. The CDR3 in this case is CASSNRDPHEQYF. The base sequence is TGTGCCAGCAGCAACAGGGACCCCCACGAGCAGTACTTC.